Included here is one TCR beta chain sequence, with context. A few counts support this clonotype. What this receptor recognizes is not known. No qualities accompany the bases; no much larger clone lies one base away. Libraries were built with PCR. Sequenced on an Illumina HiSeq 2500. Molecular barcoding was employed in the preparation of TCR libraries, with unique molecular identifiers being used to normalize TCRbeta repertoire quantification. The raw public data were reprocessed by TCRdb itself: fastp quality trimming at Q25, MiXCR clonotype calling, in-frame beta chains only. CDR3 protein sequences are deduplicated, and each keeps its most common genes and DNA. For this sample the table gives some 300,000 distinct CDR3 sequences, of which roughly 7.8% were detected only once. Approximately 9.6% of the sample goes to the ten largest clones. The data derive from a study of T-cell reconstitution after alpha-beta-depleted transplantation in children (TCRdb year 2016). At the level of the whole study: The study quantitatively tracked T-cell immune reconstitution after TCRalphabeta/CD19-depleted allogeneic hematopoietic cell transplantation in children using TCR repertoire profiling.

The treatment or condition label corresponds to: allogeneic hematopoietic cell transplantation with graft depleted of TCRalphabeta T cells and CD19 B cells. TCRalphabeta/CD19-depleted allogeneic hematopoietic cell grafts were given to the transplant recipients, all of whom were children. Broad study findings and their caveats: The frequencies of hyperexpanded clones fell over the following months, and after one year, T-cell counts and TCRbeta diversity were mostly attributed to newly produced T cells. In some patients, the high TCRbeta diversity seen at day 60 was put down to recipient T cells and intrathymic progenitors that had survived conditioning. Apparently early alphabetaT-cell count recovery about two months after transplant reportedly relied on only several hundred rapidly expanded clones derived from non-depleted graft cells.

The source is a female patient between 2 and 15 years old who had a stem cell transplant for Fanconi anemia, so the T cells may come from the graft donor. This specimen consisted of peripheral blood, obtained 360 days after TCRalphabeta/CD19-depleted stem cell transplant.

The CDR3 protein: CASSFMGSQPQHF. The nucleotide sequence reads TGTGCCAGCAGCTTCATGGGTTCTCAGCCCCAGCATTTT. The V gene is TRBV7-8 and the J gene is TRBJ1-5; the D gene cannot be resolved reliably. CDR1 SGHVS and CDR2 FQNEAQ were looked up in the germline V gene. Measured from the cysteine to the phenylalanine, the CDR3 is 13 residues long. Only the CDR3 DNA stays, 39 bases, in frame from base 1. The V and J ends are trimmed by 3 bases and 6 bases, leaving 9 bases between them.